One and the same sample provided the 29 T cell receptor beta chains below, sequenced in a study of blood T cell repertoires in COVID-19. The table came from immunoSEQ multiplex PCR; TCRdb's copy has only in-frame clones and leaves some out. The sample holds 140,000 or so clones, 75% to 85% seen once. The sample consisted of peripheral blood. Receptor source: a woman aged 50 to 60 with acute or convalescent COVID-19.

This clone was seen a single time. This chain joins TRBV5-5 and TRBJ2-2; TRBD1 agrees at 7 bases. The CDR3 has 13 residues. Germline V gene data show CDR1 as SGHKS and CDR2 as YYEKEE (reference sequence). J gave up 6 bases and V 9 bases, and 8 bases lay outside the gene matches. CDR3 coding DNA: TGTGCCACCAGACAGGGCCCCGCCGGGGAGCTGTTTTTT. The encoded protein is CATRQGPAGELFF.

The V gene is TRBV30, the J gene TRBJ1-2; no definite D call. This CDR3 spans 12 amino acids. Germline V CDR1 and CDR2: GTSNPN, SVGIG (reference sequence). Trimming removed 0 bases at V and 6 bases at J, with 8 bases between. The CDR3 protein is CAWSVTHNGYTF. The CDR3 coding sequence is TGTGCCTGGAGTGTAACCCACAATGGCTACACCTTC. The variable domain in full, with the rest retrieved from reference TRBV30 and TRBJ1-2, is SQTIHQWPATLVQPVGSPLSLECTVEGTSNPNLYWYRQAAGRGLQLLFYSVGIGQISSEVPQNLSASRPQDRQFILSSKKLLLSDSGFYLCAWSVTHNGYTFGSGTRLTVV.

This clone was detected once. One end of the junction fails to match germline, which may point to a read error. The chain joins TRBV11-2 to TRBJ2-6; no definite D call. This CDR3 is built from 15 residues. Germline-derived CDR1 and CDR2 are SGHAT and FQNNGV. In DNA, the CDR3 is TGTGCCAGCAGGTTAGCCTTTTCTGGGGCCAACGTCCTGACTTTC. Encoded protein: CASRLAFSGANVLTF.

The chain couples TRBV20-1 to TRBJ1-1, with a tentative D call TRBD1 (5 bases). CDR1 DFQATT and CDR2 SNEGSKA come from the germline V gene (reference sequence). The CDR3 spans 11 residues. Trimming cost V 6 bases and J 7 bases, with 12 bases left between them. The chain's CDR3 is CSATGGIEAFF. The DNA for the CDR3 is TGCAGTGCCACGGGGGGGATTGAAGCTTTCTTT.

The rearrangement joins TRBV6-2 or TRBV6-3 to TRBJ2-3; unclear D gene. The CDR3 runs to 14 residues. Germline V gives CDR1 MNHEY, CDR2 SVGEGT. The V gene lost 2 bases and the J gene lost 2 bases, with 8 bases spanning the gap. The DNA for the CDR3 is TGTGCCAGCAGTTACCTATTTTCCACAGATACGCAGTATTTT. Translated, it gives CASSYLFSTDTQYF.

The chain uses TRBV4-1 and TRBJ1-5, with D perhaps matching TRBD1 (5 bases). Between the trimmed V and J ends, which lost 3 bases and 7 bases, there was a span of 16 bases. CDR1 is MGHRA and CDR2 is YSYEKL in the germline V gene. The CDR3 has 15 amino acids. The CDR3 bases are TGCGCCAGCAGCCATCCCAGCAGGGTGGAACAGCCCCAGCATTTT. Its translation is CASSHPSRVEQPQHF.

This clone was seen once. The DNA of the CDR3 is TGTGCCAGCAGCCCTCAGGGTTTGGTCGGTAATGAAAAACTGTTTTTT. Protein sequence: CASSPQGLVGNEKLFF. The chain has TRBV3-1 (or the pseudogene TRBV3-2) and TRBJ1-4; TRBD1 is a possible D gene (5 bases). V lost 4 bases and J lost 4, with 16 bases in between. The length of the CDR3 is 16 residues. From germline, CDR1 is LGHDT and CDR2 YNNKEL (reference sequence).

Here the CDR3 reads CASSVVRILNTYEQYF. DNA of the CDR3: TGTGCCAGCAGCGTAGTGAGGATCCTCAACACCTACGAGCAGTACTTC. The chain combines TRBV9 with TRBJ2-7; D not resolved. This CDR3 is built from 16 residues. V was clipped by 0 bases and J by 2 bases, with 15 bases between them. CDR1 SGDLS and CDR2 YYNGEE come from the germline V gene.

The chain uses TRBV12-3 or TRBV12-4 and TRBJ1-6; D might be TRBD1 (5 bases). V lost 6 bases, J lost 7 bases, and 10 bases lay in between. The CDR3 contains 13 residues. CDR3 DNA: TGTGCCAGCAGGGAGCAGGGAAATTCACCCCTCCACTTT. Translated, it gives CASREQGNSPLHF.

J is TRBJ1-5 and V is TRBV6-4, with TRBD1 identical over 8 bases. The junction had 14 bases not matched to a gene; V was cut back by 7 bases and J by 6 bases. CDR3 length equals 16 residues. Germline V gene data show CDR1 as MRHNA and CDR2 as SNTAGT. The CDR3 region is CASNVYGQGRGQPQHF. The CDR3 DNA reads TGTGCCAGCAACGTCTACGGACAGGGTCGAGGTCAGCCCCAGCATTTT.

The chain uses TRBV5-1 and TRBJ2-5; a possible D gene is TRBD2 (6 bases). CDR3 length: 15 residues. V lost 2 bases and J 3 bases, leaving 14 bases between the germline ends. CDR1 and CDR2 from the germline V gene are SGHRS and YFSETQ. The CDR3 nucleotides are TGCGCCAGCAGCTTCTCAGGCGGCGGGGAAGAGACCCAGTACTTC. Translation gives CASSFSGGGEETQYF.

This clone was seen just once. The V and J genes are TRBV6-5 and TRBJ1-5, with D hard to call. This CDR3 has 13 amino acids. Trimming took 8 bases from V and 3 from J, leaving 11 bases between them. Germline V CDR1 and CDR2: MNHEY, SVGAGI. As DNA, the CDR3 is TGTGCCAGCGGTACGCAGTTCAATCAGCCCCAGCATTTT. This encodes CASGTQFNQPQHF.

This clone occurred a few times. The rearrangement uses TRBV6-2 or TRBV6-3 and TRBJ1-5; D gene uncertain. Germline V CDR1 and CDR2: MNHEY, SVGEGT. V was shortened by 5 bases and J by 4 bases, with 9 bases between the two germline ends. This CDR3 has 13 residues. The CDR3 here is CASSVAENQPQHF. The CDR3 nucleotides read TGTGCCAGCAGTGTAGCGGAGAATCAGCCCCAGCATTTT.

The chain joins TRBV29-1 to TRBJ2-1, with TRBD1 as a possible D gene (6 bases). Deletions cut 7 bases from V and 9 bases from J, with 16 bases between. CDR3 length equals 12 residues. The germline V gene has CDR1 SQVTM and CDR2 ANQGSEA. CDR3 loop: CSASQRGSEQFF. The CDR3 DNA reads as TGCAGCGCCTCACAAAGGGGGAGTGAGCAGTTCTTC.

The chain uses TRBV5-1 and TRBJ1-3; D gene uncertain. Germline CDR1 reads SGHRS; CDR2 reads YFSETQ. V was cut by 5 bases and J by 0 bases, with 18 bases left in between. The length of the CDR3 is 17 residues. CDR3 sequence: CASRDGQASYSGNTIYF. The CDR3 DNA follows: TGCGCCAGCAGAGATGGTCAGGCTTCCTACTCTGGAAACACCATATATTTT.

The rearrangement uses TRBV7-2 and TRBJ1-5; D unresolved. Germline V gene data show CDR1 as SGHTA and CDR2 as FQGNSA. This CDR3 contains 14 residues. V was clipped by 3 bases and J by 6 bases, with 12 bases between them. CDR3 in amino acids: CASSFKVGGQPQHF. CDR3 bases: TGTGCCAGCAGCTTTAAAGTCGGAGGTCAGCCCCAGCATTTT.

Only a few counts were recorded for this clone. The genes are TRBV19 and TRBJ1-1; tentatively, D is TRBD1 (6 bases). The V gene's germline CDR1 is LNHDA and CDR2 SQIVND (reference sequence). The CDR3 loop spans 13 amino acids. The germline V and J ends were trimmed by 6 bases and 4 bases, with 12 bases remaining between them. Here the CDR3 DNA reads TGTGCCAGTAGAATTAGGGGGTCCACTGAAGCTTTCTTT. Translated: CASRIRGSTEAFF.

The chain carries TRBV18 and TRBJ1-5; no definite D call. V was pared by 3 bases and J by 4 bases, with 7 bases between. The CDR3 has 13 residues. Germline V gene lookup returns CDR1 KGHSH and CDR2 LQKENI. The DNA of the CDR3 is TGTGCCAGCTCACCTCAGACTAATCAGCCCCAGCATTTT. This translates into CASSPQTNQPQHF.

The chain carries TRBV30 and TRBJ1-3, with no clear D. Germline CDR1 is GTSNPN and CDR2 is SVGIG (reference sequence). V lost 5 bases and J 0 bases, leaving 11 bases between the germline ends. This CDR3 region has 14 residues. The CDR3 DNA follows: TGTGCCTGGGGAGGCGGCATCTCTGGAAACACCATATATTTT. Its translation is CAWGGGISGNTIYF.

The J gene is TRBJ2-5, the V gene TRBV6-5; 7 nucleotides agree with TRBD1. This CDR3 spans 13 amino acids. CDR1 is MNHEY and CDR2 is SVGAGI in the germline V gene. With V trimmed by 9 bases and J by 1 base, 5 bases remained unmatched. This CDR3 is CASEGATQETQYF. The DNA for the CDR3 is TGTGCCAGTGAGGGGGCGACCCAAGAGACCCAGTACTTC.

The V call is TRBV9, the J call TRBJ1-2; D perhaps matches TRBD1 (5 bases). The germline V and J ends were trimmed by 2 bases and 1 base, with 12 bases remaining between them. The CDR3 is 15 residues long. Germline V gene data show CDR1 as SGDLS and CDR2 as YYNGEE. CDR3 residues: CASSVATALNYGYTF. In nucleotides, the CDR3 is TGTGCCAGCAGCGTCGCGACAGCGCTTAACTATGGCTACACCTTC.

The CDR3 spells CASSGRGPATNEKLFF. In DNA form, the CDR3 reads TGTGCCAGCAGCGGGAGGGGACCGGCAACTAATGAAAAACTGTTTTTT. The chain joins TRBV2 to TRBJ1-4, with D perhaps matching TRBD1 (5 bases). Germline assignment: CDR1 SNHLY and CDR2 FYNNEI. With 6 bases removed from V and 0 bases from J, the gap between germline ends came to 14 bases. This CDR3 is built from 16 residues.

This chain uses TRBV12-1 with TRBJ1-1. TRBV12-1 is assigned pseudogene status. The CDR3 has 12 amino acids. CDR3 DNA sequence: TGTGCCAGCAGCCCCCGTAACACTGAAGCTTTCTTT. Its translation is CASSPRNTEAFF.

This chain links TRBV10-3 with TRBJ2-1, with D unclear. The CDR3 extends over 17 amino acids. V was cut by 3 bases and J by 3 bases, with 18 bases left in between. Germline lookup yields CDR1 ENHRY and CDR2 SYGVKD. The CDR3 is CAISDPLGNSFYNEQFF. The CDR3 region has the DNA TGTGCCATCAGTGACCCCCTCGGTAACAGCTTCTACAATGAGCAGTTCTTC.

V gene TRBV12-3 or TRBV12-4 combines with J gene TRBJ1-2; possibly TRBD1 for D (6 bases). The CDR3 sequence is 13 residues long. Trimming removed 6 bases from V and 2 bases from J, with 10 bases in between. The CDR3 DNA sequence: TGTGCCAGCAGCCCTCAGGGGAACTATGGCTACACCTTC. It translates to CASSPQGNYGYTF.

The V gene is TRBV5-6, the J gene TRBJ1-5; TRBD1 aligns across 9 bases. Germline-derived CDR1 and CDR2 are SGHDT and YYEEEE. The V segment lost 4 bases and the J segment 5 bases; nucleotides outside the gene matches: 4. The CDR3 extends over 14 amino acids. The CDR3 nucleotides read TGTGCCAGCAGCCTCGGGACAGGGTATCAGCCCCAGCATTTT. Encoded protein: CASSLGTGYQPQHF. Drawing the rest from reference TRBV5-6 and TRBJ1-5, the complete variable domain is DAGVTQSPTHLIKTRGQQVTLRCSPKSGHDTVSWYQQALGQGPQFIFQYYEEEERQRGNFPDRFSGHQFPNYSSELNVNALLLGDSALYLCASSLGTGYQPQHFGDGTRLSIL.

This rearrangement joins TRBV3-1 (or the pseudogene TRBV3-2) to TRBJ2-3; a possible D gene is TRBD2 (6 bases). V was trimmed by 3 bases and J by 2 bases, leaving 15 bases between them. From germline, CDR1 is LGHDT and CDR2 YNNKEL (reference sequence). This CDR3 region has 16 residues. CDR3 protein: CASSHTALAPTDTQYF. In DNA form, the CDR3 reads TGTGCCAGCAGCCATACGGCCCTAGCGCCCACAGATACGCAGTATTTT.

The chain couples TRBV30 to TRBJ1-4; TRBD1 is a possible D gene (5 bases). Between the trimmed V and J ends, which lost 2 bases and 15 bases, there was a span of 22 bases. CDR3 length: 14 amino acids. Per the germline V gene, CDR1 is GTSNPN and CDR2 is SVGIG (reference sequence). The CDR3 sequence: CAWSRGLTPYGVFF. In nucleotides, the CDR3 is TGTGCCTGGAGTCGGGGACTCACACCCTACGGGGTGTTTTTT. Full variable domain (rest looked up from reference TRBV30 and TRBJ1-4): SQTIHQWPATLVQPVGSPLSLECTVEGTSNPNLYWYRQAAGRGLQLLFYSVGIGQISSEVPQNLSASRPQDRQFILSSKKLLLSDSGFYLCAWSRGLTPYGVFFGSGTQLSVL.

CDR3: CAWSLGGNTIYF. CDR3 coding DNA: TGTGCCTGGAGTTTGGGCGGAAACACCATATATTTT. The chain links TRBV30 to TRBJ1-3; D not resolved. The germline V and J ends were trimmed by 2 bases and 4 bases, with 6 bases remaining between them. This CDR3 is built from 12 residues. CDR1 is GTSNPN, CDR2 SVGIG, per germline (reference sequence).